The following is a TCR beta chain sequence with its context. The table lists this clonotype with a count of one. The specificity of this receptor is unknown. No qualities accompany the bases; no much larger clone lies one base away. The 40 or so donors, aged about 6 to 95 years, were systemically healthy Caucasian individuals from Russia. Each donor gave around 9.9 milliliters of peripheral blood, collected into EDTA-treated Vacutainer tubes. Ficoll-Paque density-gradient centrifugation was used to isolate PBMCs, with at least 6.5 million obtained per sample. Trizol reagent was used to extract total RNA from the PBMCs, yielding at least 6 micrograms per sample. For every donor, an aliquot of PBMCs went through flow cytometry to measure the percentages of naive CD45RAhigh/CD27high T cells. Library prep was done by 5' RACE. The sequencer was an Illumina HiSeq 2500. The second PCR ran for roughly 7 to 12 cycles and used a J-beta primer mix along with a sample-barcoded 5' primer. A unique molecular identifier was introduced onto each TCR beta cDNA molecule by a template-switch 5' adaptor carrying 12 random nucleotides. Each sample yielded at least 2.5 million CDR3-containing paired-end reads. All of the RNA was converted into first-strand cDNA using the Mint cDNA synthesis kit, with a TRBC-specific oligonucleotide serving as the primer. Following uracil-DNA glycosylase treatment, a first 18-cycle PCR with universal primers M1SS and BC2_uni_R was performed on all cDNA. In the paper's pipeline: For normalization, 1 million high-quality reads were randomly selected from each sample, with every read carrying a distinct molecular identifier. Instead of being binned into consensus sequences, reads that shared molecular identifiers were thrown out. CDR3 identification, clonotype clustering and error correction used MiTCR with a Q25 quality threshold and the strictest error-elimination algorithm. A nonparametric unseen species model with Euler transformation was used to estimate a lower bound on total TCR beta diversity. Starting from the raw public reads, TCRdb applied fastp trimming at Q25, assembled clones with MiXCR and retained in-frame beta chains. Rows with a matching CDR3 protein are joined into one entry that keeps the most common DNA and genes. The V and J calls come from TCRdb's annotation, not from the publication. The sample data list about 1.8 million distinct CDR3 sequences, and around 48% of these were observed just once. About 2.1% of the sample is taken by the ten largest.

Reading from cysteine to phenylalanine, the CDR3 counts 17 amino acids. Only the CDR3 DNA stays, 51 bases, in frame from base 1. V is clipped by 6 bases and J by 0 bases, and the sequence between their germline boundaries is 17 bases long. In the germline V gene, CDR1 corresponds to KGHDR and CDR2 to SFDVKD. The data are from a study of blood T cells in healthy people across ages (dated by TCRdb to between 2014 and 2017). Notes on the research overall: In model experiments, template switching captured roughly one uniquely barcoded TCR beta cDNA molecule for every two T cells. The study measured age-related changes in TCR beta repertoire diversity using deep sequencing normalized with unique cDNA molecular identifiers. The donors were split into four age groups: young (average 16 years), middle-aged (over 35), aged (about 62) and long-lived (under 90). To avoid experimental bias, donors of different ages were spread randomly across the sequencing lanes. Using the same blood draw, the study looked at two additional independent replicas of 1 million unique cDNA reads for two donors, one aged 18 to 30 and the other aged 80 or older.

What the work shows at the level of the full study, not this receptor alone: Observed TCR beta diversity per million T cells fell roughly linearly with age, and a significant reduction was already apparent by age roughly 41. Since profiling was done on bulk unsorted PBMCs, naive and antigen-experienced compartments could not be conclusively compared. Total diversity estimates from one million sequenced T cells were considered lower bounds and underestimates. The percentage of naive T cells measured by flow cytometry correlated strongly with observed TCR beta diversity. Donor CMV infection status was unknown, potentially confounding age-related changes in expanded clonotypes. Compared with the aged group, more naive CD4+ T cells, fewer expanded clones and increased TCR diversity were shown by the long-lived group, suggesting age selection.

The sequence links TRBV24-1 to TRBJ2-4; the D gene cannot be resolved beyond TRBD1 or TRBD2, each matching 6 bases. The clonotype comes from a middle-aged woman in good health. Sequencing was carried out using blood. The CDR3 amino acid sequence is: CATSTRGAGEAKNIQYF. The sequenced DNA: TGTGCCACCAGTACGAGGGGGGCAGGGGAAGCCAAAAACATTCAGTACTTC.